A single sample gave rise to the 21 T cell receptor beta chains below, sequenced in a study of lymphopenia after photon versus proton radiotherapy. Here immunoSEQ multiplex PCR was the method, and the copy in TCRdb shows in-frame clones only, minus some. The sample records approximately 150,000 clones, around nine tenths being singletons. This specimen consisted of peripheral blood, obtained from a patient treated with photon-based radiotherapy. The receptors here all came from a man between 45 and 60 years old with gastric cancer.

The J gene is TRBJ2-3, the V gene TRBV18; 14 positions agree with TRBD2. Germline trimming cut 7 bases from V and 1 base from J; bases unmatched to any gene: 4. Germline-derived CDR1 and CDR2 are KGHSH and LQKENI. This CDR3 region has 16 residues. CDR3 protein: CASFPGLAGGTDTQYF. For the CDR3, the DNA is TGTGCCAGCTTCCCGGGACTAGCGGGAGGCACAGATACGCAGTATTTT.

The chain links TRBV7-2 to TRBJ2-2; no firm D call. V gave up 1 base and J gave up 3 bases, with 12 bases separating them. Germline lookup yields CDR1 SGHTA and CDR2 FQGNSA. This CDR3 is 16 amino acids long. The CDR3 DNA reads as TGTGCCAGCAGCTTAGAAAGGGCCATCGACACCGGGGAGCTGTTTTTT. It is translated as CASSLERAIDTGELFF.

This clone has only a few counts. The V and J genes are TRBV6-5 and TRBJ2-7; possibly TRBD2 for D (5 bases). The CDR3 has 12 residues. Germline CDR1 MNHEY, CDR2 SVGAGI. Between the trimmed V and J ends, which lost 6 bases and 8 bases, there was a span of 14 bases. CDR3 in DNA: TGTGCCAGCAGAGAAACCGCCGGGAAGCAGTACTTC. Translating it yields CASRETAGKQYF.

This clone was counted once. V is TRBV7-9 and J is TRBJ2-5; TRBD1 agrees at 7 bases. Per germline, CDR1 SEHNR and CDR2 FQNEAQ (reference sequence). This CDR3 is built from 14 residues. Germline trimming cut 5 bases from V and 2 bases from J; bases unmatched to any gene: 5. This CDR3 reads CASSPLTGQETQYF. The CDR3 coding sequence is TGTGCCAGCAGCCCTTTGACAGGGCAAGAGACCCAGTACTTC.

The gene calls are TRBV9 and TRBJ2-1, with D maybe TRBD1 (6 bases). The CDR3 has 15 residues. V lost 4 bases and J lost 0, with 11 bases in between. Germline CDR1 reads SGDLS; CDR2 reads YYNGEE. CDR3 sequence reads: CASSLDSSSYNEQFF. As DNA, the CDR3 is TGTGCCAGCAGCTTGGACAGCAGCTCCTACAATGAGCAGTTCTTC.

The CDR3 sequence is CASSNIVEQGGNTIYF. CDR3 coding DNA: TGTGCCAGCTCAAATATCGTCGAACAGGGCGGGAACACCATATATTTT. The chain employs TRBV18 and TRBJ1-3; tentative D call: TRBD1 (6 bases). The CDR3 sequence is 16 residues long. V was cut by 5 bases and J by 7 bases, with 21 bases left in between. Germline V gene lookup returns CDR1 KGHSH and CDR2 LQKENI.

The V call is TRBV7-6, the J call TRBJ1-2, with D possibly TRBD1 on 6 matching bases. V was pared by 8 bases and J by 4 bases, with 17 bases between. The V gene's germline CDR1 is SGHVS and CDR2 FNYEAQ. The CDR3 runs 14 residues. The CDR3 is CASAPLLTGYGYTF. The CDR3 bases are TGTGCCAGCGCTCCCCTCCTGACAGGCTATGGCTACACCTTC.

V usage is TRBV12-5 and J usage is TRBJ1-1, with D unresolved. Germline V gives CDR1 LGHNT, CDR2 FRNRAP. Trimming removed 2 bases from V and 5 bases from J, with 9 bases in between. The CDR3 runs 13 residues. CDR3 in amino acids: CASGLTGGTEAFF. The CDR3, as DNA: TGTGCTAGTGGTTTGACCGGAGGGACTGAAGCTTTCTTT.

The CDR3 DNA reads as TGTGCCAGCAGCAAAGTAACCCTCGGGCCCCTCTGCAACTACGAGCAGTACTTC. As protein: CASSKVTLGPLCNYEQYF. The chain is built from TRBV21-1 and TRBJ2-7. TRBV21-1 is a known pseudogene. The CDR3 has 18 amino acids.

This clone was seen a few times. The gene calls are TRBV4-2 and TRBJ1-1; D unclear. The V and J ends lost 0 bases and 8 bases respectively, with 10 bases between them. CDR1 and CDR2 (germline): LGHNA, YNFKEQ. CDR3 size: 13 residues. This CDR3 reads CASSQEGRTEAFF. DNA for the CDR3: TGTGCCAGCAGCCAAGAGGGAAGAACGGAAGCTTTCTTT.

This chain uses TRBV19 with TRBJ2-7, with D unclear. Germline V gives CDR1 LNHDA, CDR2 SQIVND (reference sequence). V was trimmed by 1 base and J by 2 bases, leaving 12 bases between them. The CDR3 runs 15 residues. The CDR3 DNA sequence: TGTGCCAGTAGTATAGCCACCGGTGCAACCTACGAGCAGTACTTC. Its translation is CASSIATGATYEQYF. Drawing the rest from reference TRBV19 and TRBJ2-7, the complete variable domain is DGGITQSPKYLFRKEGQNVTLSCEQNLNHDAMYWYRQDPGQGLRLIYYSQIVNDFQKGDIAEGYSVSREKKESFPLTVTSAQKNPTAFYLCASSIATGATYEQYFGPGTRLTVT.

The CDR3 here is CASSIAGTATNEKLFF. The DNA of the CDR3 is TGTGCCAGTAGTATCGCAGGAACCGCAACTAATGAAAAACTGTTTTTT. The chain recombines TRBV19 with TRBJ1-4; no clear D. V was pared by 3 bases and J by 0 bases, with 11 bases between. Germline V gives CDR1 LNHDA, CDR2 SQIVND (reference sequence). The CDR3 loop spans 16 amino acids.

For the CDR3, the DNA is TGCGCCAGCAGCTTGGCGGCGGCTAGAGCTCCCTACAATGAGCAGTTCTTC. Protein product: CASSLAAARAPYNEQFF. V gene TRBV5-1 combines with J gene TRBJ2-1; D is uncertain. The CDR3 is made up of 17 amino acids. CDR1 SGHRS and CDR2 YFSETQ come from the germline V gene. V was pared by 0 bases and J by 2 bases, with 15 bases between. Supplemented by reference TRBV5-1 and TRBJ2-1, the full variable domain reads KAGVTQTPRYLIKTRGQQVTLSCSPISGHRSVSWYQQTPGQGLQFLFEYFSETQRNKGNFPGRFSGRQFSNSRSEMNVSTLELGDSALYLCASSLAAARAPYNEQFFGPGTRLTVL.

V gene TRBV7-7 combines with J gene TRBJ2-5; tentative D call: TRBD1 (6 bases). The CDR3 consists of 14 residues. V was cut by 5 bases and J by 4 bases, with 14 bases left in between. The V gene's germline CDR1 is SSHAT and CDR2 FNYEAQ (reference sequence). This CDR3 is CASSATGRGETQYF. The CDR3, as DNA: TGTGCCAGCAGCGCGACAGGTCGGGGAGAGACCCAGTACTTC.

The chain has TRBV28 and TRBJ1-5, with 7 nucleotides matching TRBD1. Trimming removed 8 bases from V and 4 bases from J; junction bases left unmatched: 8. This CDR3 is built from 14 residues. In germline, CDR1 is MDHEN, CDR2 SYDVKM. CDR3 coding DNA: TGTGCCAGCCTGCTGGCAGGGGGAAATCAGCCCCAGCATTTT. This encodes CASLLAGGNQPQHF.

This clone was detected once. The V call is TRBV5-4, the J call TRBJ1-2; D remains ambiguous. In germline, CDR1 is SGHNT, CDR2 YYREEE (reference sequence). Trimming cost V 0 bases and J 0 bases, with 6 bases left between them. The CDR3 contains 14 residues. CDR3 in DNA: TGTGCCAGCAGCTTGGCCGTCTCTAACTATGGCTACACCTTC. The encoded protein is CASSLAVSNYGYTF.

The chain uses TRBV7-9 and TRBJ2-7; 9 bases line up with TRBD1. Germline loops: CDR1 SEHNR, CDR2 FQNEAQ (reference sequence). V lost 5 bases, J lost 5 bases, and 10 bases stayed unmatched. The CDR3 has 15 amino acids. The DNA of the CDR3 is TGTGCCAGCAGCCCTCCGGGACAGGGTGGTAACGAGCAGTACTTC. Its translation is CASSPPGQGGNEQYF.

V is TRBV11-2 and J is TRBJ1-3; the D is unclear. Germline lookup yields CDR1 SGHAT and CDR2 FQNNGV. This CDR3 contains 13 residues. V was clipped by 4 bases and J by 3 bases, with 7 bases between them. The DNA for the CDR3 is TGTGCCAGCAGCTCGGACGGTGGAAACACCATATATTTT. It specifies CASSSDGGNTIYF.

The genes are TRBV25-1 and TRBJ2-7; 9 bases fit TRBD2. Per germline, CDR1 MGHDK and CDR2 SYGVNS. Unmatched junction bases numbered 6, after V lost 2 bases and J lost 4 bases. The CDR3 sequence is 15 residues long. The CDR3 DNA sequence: TGTGCCAGCAGTGAAACACTAGCGGGTGCATACGAGCAGTACTTC. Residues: CASSETLAGAYEQYF.

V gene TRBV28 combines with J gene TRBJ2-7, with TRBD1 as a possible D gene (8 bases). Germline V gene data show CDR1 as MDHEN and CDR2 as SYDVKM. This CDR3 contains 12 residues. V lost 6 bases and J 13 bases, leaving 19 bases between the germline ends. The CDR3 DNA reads TGTGCCAGCAGCTGGGGGGGACAGGATCTATACTTC. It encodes CASSWGGQDLYF.

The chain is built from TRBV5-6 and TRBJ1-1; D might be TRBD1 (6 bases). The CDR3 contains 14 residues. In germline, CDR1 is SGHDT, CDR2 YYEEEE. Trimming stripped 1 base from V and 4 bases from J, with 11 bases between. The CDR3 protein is CASSLRGASTEAFF. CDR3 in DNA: TGTGCCAGCAGCTTGCGGGGGGCGAGCACTGAAGCTTTCTTT.